This T cell receptor (beta chain) was retrieved from a study of regulatory T cells in long-lasting Graves disease. This CDR3 spans 15 amino acids. J lost 6 bases, V lost 5 bases, and 11 bases had no gene match. Germline lookup yields CDR1 MDHEN and CDR2 SYDVKM. The authors built TCR beta libraries using iRepertoire HTBI primers and Arm-PCR of CDR3 regions. From the multiplex PCR reads, TCRdb called clonotypes with MiXCR, one entry per CDR3 protein. The sample shows about 310,000 distinct CDR3 sequences, approximately 20% of them seen only once. This clonotype occurred a few times. The sample's time point: newly diagnosed GD, antithyroid drugs for less than 3 months. PBMC RNA was the source of the TCR library. American Thyroid Association guidelines defined how Graves' disease was diagnosed.

The source of this sequence is a female donor with Graves disease. This chain uses TRBV28 with TRBJ2-7, with 9 bases fitting TRBD1. This specimen consisted of peripheral blood mononuclear cells (PBMCs), obtained at new diagnosis, from a patient treated with antithyroid drugs. CDR3 amino acids: CASSGSGTGIGEQYF. CDR3 coding DNA: TGTGCCAGCAGTGGGTCCGGGACAGGGATTGGCGAGCAGTACTTC.